The clone carrying this TCR beta chain was found a few times. Its antigen is as yet unknown. The V and J ends lost 6 bases and 1 base respectively, with 19 bases between them. The CDR3 length is 17 residues. The sample is drawn from a study of post-analysis software for immune sequencing data. Findings and caveats of the study: With TRBV5-6, TRBV5-1 and TRBV20-1 included, 4 to 6 TRBV segments were more frequent in patients than in controls.

Unique-molecular-identifier-tagged TCR beta cDNA libraries were used. Using its own MiXCR run on the PCR reads, TCRdb lists one record per CDR3 protein. Among under 650,000 distinct CDR3 sequences listed, 40% to 50% were seen once. The rearrangement joins TRBV12-3 or TRBV12-4 to TRBJ2-1; possibly TRBD1 for D (6 bases). Sequencing was carried out using blood. The sequence derives from a girl aged 10 to 17 with multiple sclerosis. The CDR3 coding sequence is TGTGCCAGCAGCCGAAACCCCACAGGGCTATCCTACAATGAGCAGTTCTTC. Amino acid sequence: CASSRNPTGLSYNEQFF.